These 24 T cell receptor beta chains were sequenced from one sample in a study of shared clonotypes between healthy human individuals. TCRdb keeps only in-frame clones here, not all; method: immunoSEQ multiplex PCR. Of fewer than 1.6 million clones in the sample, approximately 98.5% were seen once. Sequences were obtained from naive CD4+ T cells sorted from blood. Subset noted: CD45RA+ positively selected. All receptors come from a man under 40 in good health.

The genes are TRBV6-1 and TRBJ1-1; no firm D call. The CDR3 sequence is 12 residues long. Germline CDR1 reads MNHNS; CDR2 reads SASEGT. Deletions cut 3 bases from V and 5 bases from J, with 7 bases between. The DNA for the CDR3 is TGTGCCAGCAGTGAGACCAGTACTGAAGCTTTCTTT. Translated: CASSETSTEAFF.

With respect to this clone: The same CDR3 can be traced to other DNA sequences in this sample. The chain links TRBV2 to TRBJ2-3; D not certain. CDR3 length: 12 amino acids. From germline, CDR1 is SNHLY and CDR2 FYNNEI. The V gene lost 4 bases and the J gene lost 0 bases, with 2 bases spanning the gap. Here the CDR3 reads CASSVSTDTQYF. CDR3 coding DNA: TGTGCCAGCAGTGTTAGCACAGATACGCAGTATTTT.

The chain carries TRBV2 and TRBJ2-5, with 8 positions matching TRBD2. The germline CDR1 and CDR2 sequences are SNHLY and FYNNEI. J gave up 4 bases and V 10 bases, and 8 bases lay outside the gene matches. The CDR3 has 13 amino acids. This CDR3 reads CANPSGRGETQYF. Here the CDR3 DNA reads TGTGCCAACCCGAGCGGGAGAGGAGAGACCCAGTACTTC. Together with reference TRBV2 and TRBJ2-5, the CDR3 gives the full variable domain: EPEVTQTPSHQVTQMGQEVILRCVPISNHLYFYWYRQILGQKVEFLVSFYNNEISEKSEIFDDQFSVERPDGSNFTLKIRSTKLEDSAMYFCANPSGRGETQYFGPGTRLLVL.

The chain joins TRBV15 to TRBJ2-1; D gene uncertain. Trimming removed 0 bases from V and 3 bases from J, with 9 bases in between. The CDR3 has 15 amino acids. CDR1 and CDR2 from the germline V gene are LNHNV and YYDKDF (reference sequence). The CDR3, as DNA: TGTGCCACCAGCAGAGAGTATAGGGACTACAATGAGCAGTTCTTC. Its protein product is CATSREYRDYNEQFF.

The CDR3 is CATSTGNSNQPQHF. DNA of the CDR3: TGCGCCACCTCCACAGGGAATAGCAATCAGCCCCAGCATTTT. The chain links TRBV10-2 to TRBJ1-5; D perhaps matches TRBD1 (6 bases). Per the germline V gene, CDR1 is WSHSY and CDR2 is SAAADI. The length of the CDR3 is 14 residues. Trimming removed 10 bases at V and 0 bases at J, with 13 bases between.

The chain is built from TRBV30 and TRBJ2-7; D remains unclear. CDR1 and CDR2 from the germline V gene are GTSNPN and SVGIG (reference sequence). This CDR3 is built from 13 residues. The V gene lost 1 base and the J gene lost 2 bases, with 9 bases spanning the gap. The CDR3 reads CAWSGGMAYEQYF. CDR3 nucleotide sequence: TGTGCCTGGAGTGGAGGTATGGCCTACGAGCAGTACTTC.

The CDR3 is CASTPLQTGQMNTEAFF. CDR3 nucleotides: TGTGCCAGCACCCCCTTACAGACAGGCCAAATGAACACTGAAGCTTTCTTT. This chain joins TRBV2 and TRBJ1-1; possible D gene TRBD1, 6 bases. V dropped 7 bases and J dropped 0 bases, with 21 bases sitting between them. From germline, CDR1 is SNHLY and CDR2 FYNNEI. The CDR3 totals 17 residues.

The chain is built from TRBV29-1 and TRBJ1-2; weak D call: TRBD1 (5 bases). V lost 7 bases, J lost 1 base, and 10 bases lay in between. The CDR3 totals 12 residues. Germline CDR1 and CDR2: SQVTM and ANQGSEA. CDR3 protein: CSEKTDNYGYTF. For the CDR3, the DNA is TGCAGCGAGAAGACAGATAACTATGGCTACACCTTC. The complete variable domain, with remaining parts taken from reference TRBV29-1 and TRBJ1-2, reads SAVISQKPSRDICQRGTSLTIQCQVDSQVTMMFWYRQQPGQSLTLIATANQGSEATYESGFVIDKFPISRPNLTFSTLTVSNMSPEDSSIYLCSEKTDNYGYTFGSGTRLTVV.

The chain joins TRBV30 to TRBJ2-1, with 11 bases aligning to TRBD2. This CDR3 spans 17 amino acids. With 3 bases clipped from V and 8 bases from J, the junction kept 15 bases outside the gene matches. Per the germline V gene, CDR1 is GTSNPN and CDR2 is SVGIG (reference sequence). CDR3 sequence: CAWSLGTSGTGGDEQFF. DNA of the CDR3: TGTGCCTGGAGCCTCGGGACTAGCGGCACTGGCGGGGATGAGCAGTTCTTC.

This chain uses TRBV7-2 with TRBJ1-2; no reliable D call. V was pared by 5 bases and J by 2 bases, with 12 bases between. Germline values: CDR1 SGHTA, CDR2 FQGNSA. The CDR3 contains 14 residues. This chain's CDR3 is CASSPLPGNYGYTF. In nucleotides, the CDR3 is TGTGCCAGCAGCCCCCTTCCGGGGAACTATGGCTACACCTTC.

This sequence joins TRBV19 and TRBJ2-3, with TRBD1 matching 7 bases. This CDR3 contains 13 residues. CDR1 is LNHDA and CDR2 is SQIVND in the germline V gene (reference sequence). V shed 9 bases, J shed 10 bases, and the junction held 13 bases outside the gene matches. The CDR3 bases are TGTGCCAGCGGAGGACAGGTTTTAGGGGCGCAGTATTTT. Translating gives CASGGQVLGAQYF.

The CDR3 reads CASSPLRTGGVDGYTF. The CDR3 DNA reads TGTGCCAGCAGTCCCTTACGGACAGGGGGGGTGGATGGCTACACCTTC. V and J are TRBV27 and TRBJ1-2, with TRBD1 identical over 10 bases. Trimming removed 5 bases from V and 6 bases from J; junction bases left unmatched: 12. The CDR3 contains 16 residues. The germline CDR1 and CDR2 sequences are MNHEY and SMNVEV (reference sequence).

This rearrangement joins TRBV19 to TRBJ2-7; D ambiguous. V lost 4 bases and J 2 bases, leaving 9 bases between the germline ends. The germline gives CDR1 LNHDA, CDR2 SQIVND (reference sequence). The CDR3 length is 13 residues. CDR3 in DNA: TGTGCCAGTAGTAACGACCTTGCCTACGAGCAGTACTTC. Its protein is CASSNDLAYEQYF.

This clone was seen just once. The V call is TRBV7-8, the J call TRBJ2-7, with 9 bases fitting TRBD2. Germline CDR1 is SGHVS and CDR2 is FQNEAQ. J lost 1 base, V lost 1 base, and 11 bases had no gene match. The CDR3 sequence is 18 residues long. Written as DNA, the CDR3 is TGTGCCAGCAGCTTAGTTCGGCAGGGGACTAGCAGGTCCTACGAGCAGTACTTC. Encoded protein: CASSLVRQGTSRSYEQYF.

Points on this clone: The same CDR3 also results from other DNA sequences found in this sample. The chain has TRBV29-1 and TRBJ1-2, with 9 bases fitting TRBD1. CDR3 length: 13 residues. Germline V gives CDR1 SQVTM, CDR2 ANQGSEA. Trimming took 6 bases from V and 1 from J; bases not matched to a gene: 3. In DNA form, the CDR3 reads TGCAGCGTAGCGGGACAGGGTAACTATGGCTACACCTTC. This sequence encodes CSVAGQGNYGYTF. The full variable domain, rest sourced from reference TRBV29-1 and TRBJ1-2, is SAVISQKPSRDICQRGTSLTIQCQVDSQVTMMFWYRQQPGQSLTLIATANQGSEATYESGFVIDKFPISRPNLTFSTLTVSNMSPEDSSIYLCSVAGQGNYGYTFGSGTRLTVV.

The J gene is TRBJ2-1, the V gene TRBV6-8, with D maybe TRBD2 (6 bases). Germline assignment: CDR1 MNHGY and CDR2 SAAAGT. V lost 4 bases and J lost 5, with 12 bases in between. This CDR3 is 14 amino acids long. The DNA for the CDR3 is TGTGCCAGCAGTTTCGTGCGGGGCAACAATGAGCAGTTCTTC. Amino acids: CASSFVRGNNEQFF.

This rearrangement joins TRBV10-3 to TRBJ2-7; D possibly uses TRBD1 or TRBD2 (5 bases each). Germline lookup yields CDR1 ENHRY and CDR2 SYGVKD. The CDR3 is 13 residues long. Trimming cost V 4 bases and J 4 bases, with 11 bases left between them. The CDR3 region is CAISAGRNYEQYF. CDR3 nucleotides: TGTGCCATCAGTGCGGGACGGAATTACGAGCAGTACTTC.

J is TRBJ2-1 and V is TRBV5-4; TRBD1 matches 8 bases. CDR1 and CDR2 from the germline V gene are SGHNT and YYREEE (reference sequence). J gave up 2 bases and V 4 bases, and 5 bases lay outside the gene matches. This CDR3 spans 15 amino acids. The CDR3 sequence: CASSGGQATYNEQFF. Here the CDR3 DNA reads TGTGCCAGCAGCGGGGGACAGGCTACCTACAATGAGCAGTTCTTC. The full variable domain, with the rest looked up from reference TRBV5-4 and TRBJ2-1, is ETGVTQSPTHLIKTRGQQVTLRCSSQSGHNTVSWYQQALGQGPQFIFQYYREEENGRGNFPPRFSGLQFPNYSSELNVNALELDDSALYLCASSGGQATYNEQFFGPGTRLTVL.

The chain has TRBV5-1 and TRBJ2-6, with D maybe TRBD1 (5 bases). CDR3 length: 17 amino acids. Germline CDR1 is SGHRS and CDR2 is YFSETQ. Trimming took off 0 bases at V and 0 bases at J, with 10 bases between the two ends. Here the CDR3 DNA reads TGCGCCAGCAGCTTGGCCAGGGCAGGCTCTGGGGCCAACGTCCTGACTTTC. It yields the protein CASSLARAGSGANVLTF.

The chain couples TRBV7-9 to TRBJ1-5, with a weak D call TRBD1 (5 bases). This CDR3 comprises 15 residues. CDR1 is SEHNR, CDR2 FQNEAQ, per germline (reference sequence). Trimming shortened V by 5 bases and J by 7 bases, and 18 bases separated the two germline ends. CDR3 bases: TGTGCCAGCAGCCCCGCGGGGGGGGGAGGACAGCCCCAGCATTTT. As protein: CASSPAGGGGQPQHF.

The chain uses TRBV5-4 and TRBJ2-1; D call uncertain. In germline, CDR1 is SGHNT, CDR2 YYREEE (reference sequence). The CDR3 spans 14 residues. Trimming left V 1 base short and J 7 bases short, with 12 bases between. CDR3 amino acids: CASSLRGPMNEQFF. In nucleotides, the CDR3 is TGTGCCAGCAGCTTGCGTGGACCTATGAATGAGCAGTTCTTC.

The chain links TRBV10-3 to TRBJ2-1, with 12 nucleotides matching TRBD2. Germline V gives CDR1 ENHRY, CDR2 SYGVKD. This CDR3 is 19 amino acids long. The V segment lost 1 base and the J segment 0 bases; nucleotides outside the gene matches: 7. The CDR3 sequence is CAISELASGRAGSYNEQFF. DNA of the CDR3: TGTGCCATCAGTGAGTTAGCTAGCGGGAGGGCTGGCTCCTACAATGAGCAGTTCTTC.

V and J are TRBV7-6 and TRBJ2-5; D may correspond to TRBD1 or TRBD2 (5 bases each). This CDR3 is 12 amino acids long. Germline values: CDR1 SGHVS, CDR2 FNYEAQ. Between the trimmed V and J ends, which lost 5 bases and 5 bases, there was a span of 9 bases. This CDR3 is CASSPWGETQYF. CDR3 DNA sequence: TGTGCCAGCAGCCCCTGGGGGGAGACCCAGTACTTC.

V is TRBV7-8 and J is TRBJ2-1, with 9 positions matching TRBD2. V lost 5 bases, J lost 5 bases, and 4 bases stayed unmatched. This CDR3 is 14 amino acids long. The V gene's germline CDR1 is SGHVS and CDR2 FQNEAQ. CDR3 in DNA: TGTGCCAGCAGCCGGACTAGCGTTAACAATGAGCAGTTCTTC. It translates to CASSRTSVNNEQFF.